This T cell receptor beta chain originates from a study of Ad26.COV2.S vaccination and SARS-CoV-2 variants. Across the study: As a participant in COV1001, the donor was in the Ad26.COV2.S trial arm.

The treatment here: around 19 received Ad26.COV2.S at low or high dose, single or two shots; several received placebo; per-sample allocation not given. Each sample was drawn 63 days after the first injection (of vaccine or placebo). General study findings and limits: For non-spike TCRs, breadth in vaccine recipients resembled that in placebo recipients. People given the vaccine had a wider spike-specific TCR breadth than placebo recipients did. Quantification of TCR breadth and depth may have yielded underestimates of total T cell responses.

This clone was picked up a small number of times. What it binds is unknown. Trimming at V came to 3 bases and at J to 6 bases, leaving 13 bases not matched to a gene. The CDR3 extends over 16 amino acids. CDR1 and CDR2 (germline): LNHDA, SQIVND (reference sequence). Here immunoSEQ multiplex PCR was the method, and the copy in TCRdb shows in-frame clones only, minus some. This table holds about 350,000 clones, roughly 85% found once. The chain links TRBV19 to TRBJ2-7; 8 nucleotides align to TRBD1. The TCR comes from a person between 18 and 65 years old who received the Ad26.COV2.S COVID-19 vaccine or a placebo. The sample in question was peripheral blood, obtained in a trial of Ad26.COV2.S vaccine versus placebo. In nucleotides, the CDR3 is TGTGCCAGTAGTATCTGGCAGGGGCAAGGACAGGGCGAGCAGTACTTC. Its translation: CASSIWQGQGQGEQYF.